The 14 T cell receptor beta chains listed next were all sequenced from one sample in a study of beta chain features in type 1 diabetes. Study findings and constraints: Patients with Type 1 diabetes showed moderately but significantly shorter TCRB CDR3s in all four CD4+ subsets.

TCRB transcripts that were expressed got sequenced, as all of the isolated RNA had been reverse transcribed. Clones were read by immunoSEQ multiplex PCR, and TCRdb kept only the in-frame ones, dropping some. The profile shows 680,000 or so clones, around 15% of them singletons. These receptors lack a known antigen. Source material: naive CD4+ T cells from blood. Every receptor here comes from a man in his late teens or twenties with type 1 diabetes.

The chain recombines TRBV6-5 with TRBJ2-4; D gene ambiguous. There are 14 residues in the CDR3. Germline CDR1 reads MNHEY; CDR2 reads SVGAGI. The V end lost 6 bases, the J end lost 10 bases, and 19 bases lay between the germline ends. The CDR3 spells CASSSEVAPVIQYF. The CDR3 nucleotides read TGTGCCAGCAGCTCCGAAGTGGCCCCAGTGATTCAGTACTTC.

The DNA of the CDR3 is TGTGCCATCAGTGAGTCGGCCTTGGGAGAGACCCAGTACTTC. It translates to CAISESALGETQYF. The chain is built from TRBV10-3 and TRBJ2-5, with no clear D. Germline V CDR1 and CDR2: ENHRY, SYGVKD. CDR3 length: 14 amino acids. The ends were cut back, 0 bases at V and 4 bases at J, with 9 bases in the middle.

V usage is TRBV6-5 and J usage is TRBJ2-5, with D perhaps being TRBD1 or TRBD2 (5 bases each). Trimming removed 6 bases from V and 1 base from J, with 12 bases in between. This CDR3 spans 14 amino acids. Germline assignment: CDR1 MNHEY and CDR2 SVGAGI. The chain's CDR3 is CASRPGASQETQYF. CDR3 bases: TGTGCCAGCAGACCCGGGGCCTCCCAAGAGACCCAGTACTTC.

This clone was counted a few times. The V call is TRBV7-9, the J call TRBJ2-3; 7 positions match TRBD2. Germline-derived CDR1 and CDR2 are SEHNR and FQNEAQ (reference sequence). V shed 8 bases, J shed 3 bases, and the junction held 8 bases outside the gene matches. The CDR3 has 14 amino acids. The chain's CDR3 is CASRQSGGTDTQYF. The CDR3 DNA follows: TGTGCCAGCCGACAATCGGGGGGTACAGATACGCAGTATTTT. Full variable domain (remainder filled in from reference TRBV7-9 and TRBJ2-3): DTGVSQNPRHKITKRGQNVTFRCDPISEHNRLYWYRQTLGQGPEFLTYFQNEAQLEKSRLLSDRFSAERPKGSFSTLEIQRTEQGDSAMYLCASRQSGGTDTQYFGPGTRLTVL.

This clone has only a few counts. The genes are TRBV11-2 and TRBJ2-5, with 8 bases identical to TRBD2. The CDR3 is made up of 17 amino acids. J gave up 1 base and V 1 base, and 8 bases lay outside the gene matches. Germline V gene data show CDR1 as SGHAT and CDR2 as FQNNGV. The CDR3 bases are TGTGCCAGCAGCTTAGGTGTGGGCGGGGGGCTCCAAGAGACCCAGTACTTC. Its protein is CASSLGVGGGLQETQYF. Drawing the rest from reference TRBV11-2 and TRBJ2-5, the complete variable domain is EAGVAQSPRYKIIEKRQSVAFWCNPISGHATLYWYQQILGQGPKLLIQFQNNGVVDDSQLPKDRFSAERLKGVDSTLKIQPAKLEDSAVYLCASSLGVGGGLQETQYFGPGTRLLVL.

This clone has just a few counts. This chain links TRBV30 with TRBJ1-1, with D hard to call. CDR3 length: 13 amino acids. Germline CDR1 is GTSNPN and CDR2 is SVGIG (reference sequence). Trimming stripped 4 bases from V and 0 bases from J, with 9 bases between. The DNA for the CDR3 is TGTGCCTGGAAGTTCCGGATGAACACTGAAGCTTTCTTT. Its translation: CAWKFRMNTEAFF.

This clone was observed a few times. The CDR3 loop reads CASSSYRAVVYEQYF. In nucleotides, the CDR3 is TGTGCCAGCAGTTCGTACAGGGCAGTAGTCTACGAGCAGTACTTC. V gene TRBV27 combines with J gene TRBJ2-7, with D tentatively TRBD1 (6 bases). CDR3 length: 15 amino acids. Looked up from germline, CDR1 is MNHEY and CDR2 is SMNVEV (reference sequence). V lost 4 bases and J lost 3, with 16 bases in between.

Concerning this clone: Other nucleotide sequences in the sample specify the same CDR3. The chain is built from TRBV30 and TRBJ2-1; 8 positions match TRBD1. The CDR3 is 13 amino acids. V shed 7 bases, J shed 1 base, and the junction held 3 bases outside the gene matches. Germline V gene data show CDR1 as GTSNPN and CDR2 as SVGIG (reference sequence). Here the CDR3 DNA reads TGTGCCTTTGACAGGGGTTCCTACAATGAGCAGTTCTTC. Protein product: CAFDRGSYNEQFF. The whole variable domain, filled in from reference TRBV30 and TRBJ2-1, reads SQTIHQWPATLVQPVGSPLSLECTVEGTSNPNLYWYRQAAGRGLQLLFYSVGIGQISSEVPQNLSASRPQDRQFILSSKKLLLSDSGFYLCAFDRGSYNEQFFGPGTRLTVL.

This clone appeared a few times. V and J are TRBV7-9 and TRBJ2-7; D gene ambiguous. The CDR3 totals 17 residues. From germline, CDR1 is SEHNR and CDR2 FQNEAQ (reference sequence). V was clipped by 5 bases and J by 6 bases, with 26 bases between them. CDR3 residues: CASSPSFTSQLVGEQYF. The CDR3 region has the DNA TGTGCCAGCAGCCCCTCTTTTACGAGTCAGCTTGTTGGCGAGCAGTACTTC.

V is TRBV5-4 and J is TRBJ2-3, with a tentative D call TRBD2 (6 bases). The CDR3 runs 14 residues. Trimming took 6 bases from V and 2 from J, leaving 13 bases between them. CDR1 is SGHNT, CDR2 YYREEE, per germline (reference sequence). CDR3 bases: TGTGCCAGCACCTCCGGGAGCCTCACAGATACGCAGTATTTT. Translation gives CASTSGSLTDTQYF. Full variable domain (rest looked up from reference TRBV5-4 and TRBJ2-3): ETGVTQSPTHLIKTRGQQVTLRCSSQSGHNTVSWYQQALGQGPQFIFQYYREEENGRGNFPPRFSGLQFPNYSSELNVNALELDDSALYLCASTSGSLTDTQYFGPGTRLTVL.

The V and J genes are TRBV6-6 and TRBJ2-3, with D perhaps being TRBD1 or TRBD2 (5 bases each). Per germline, CDR1 MNHNY and CDR2 SVGAGI (reference sequence). This CDR3 has 14 amino acids. V gave up 4 bases and J gave up 2 bases, with 10 bases separating them. Written as DNA, the CDR3 is TGTGCCAGCAGTTCTCCCGGGGCCACAGATACGCAGTATTTT. Its protein product is CASSSPGATDTQYF.

Only a few counts were recorded for this clone. The chain uses TRBV19 and TRBJ2-1; the match to TRBD1 covers 9 bases. This CDR3 has 16 residues. The V and J ends lost 1 base and 2 bases, in that order; junction bases with no gene match: 3. The germline CDR1 and CDR2 sequences are LNHDA and SQIVND (reference sequence). Written as DNA, the CDR3 is TGTGCCAGTAGTATAGTGGGACAGGGTACCTACAATGAGCAGTTCTTC. Amino acids: CASSIVGQGTYNEQFF.

The sample holds one count of this clone. The CDR3 coding sequence is TGTGCCAGCAGTTCAGGGAATCAGCCCCAGCATTTT. As protein: CASSSGNQPQHF. The chain is built from TRBV6-5 and TRBJ1-5, with D possibly being TRBD1 (5 bases). The CDR3 consists of 12 residues. Trimming pared 4 bases from V and 4 bases from J, leaving 5 bases between. CDR1 MNHEY and CDR2 SVGAGI come from the germline V gene.

The V call is TRBV19, the J call TRBJ2-7, with D maybe TRBD2 (6 bases). V lost 3 bases to trimming and J lost 7 bases, with 19 bases between them. The CDR3 contains 15 residues. The germline gives CDR1 LNHDA, CDR2 SQIVND (reference sequence). Here the CDR3 DNA reads TGTGCCAGTAGTATGGCTAATCGGGGGTTGGGAGAGCAGTACTTC. This gives the protein CASSMANRGLGEQYF. The whole variable domain, filled in from reference TRBV19 and TRBJ2-7, reads DGGITQSPKYLFRKEGQNVTLSCEQNLNHDAMYWYRQDPGQGLRLIYYSQIVNDFQKGDIAEGYSVSREKKESFPLTVTSAQKNPTAFYLCASSMANRGLGEQYFGPGTRLTVT.